The entry below describes one TCR beta chain. Which antigen it targets is not known. There are no base qualities to consult, and no much larger clone falls within one base. TCR CDR3 regions were amplified from genomic DNA by multiplex PCR using the deep immunoSEQ assay. Extracted genomic DNA from each cell subset was spread evenly across all wells of several immunoSEQ 96-well plates, with each plate serving as a replicate. For sorted subsets, each replicate PCR was loaded with roughly 190 ng genomic DNA, equivalent to 30,000 or so T cell genomes. Purified libraries were measured with a Qubit 3.0 fluorometer, size-checked on a Bioanalyzer 2100, and measured again with the KAPA Library Quantification kit. A separate single-read 150-cycle Illumina NextSeq 550 flow cell was used to sequence each immunoSEQ 96-well plate. Per the original workflow: The immunoSEQ output contained only junctional sequences without quality scores, so filtering could not match that applied to full-length reads. To assign V/J genes and CDR3, sequences were annotated using PyIR, a Python wrapper for IgBLAST v1.9, with IMGT germline references. Reads were removed for weak V/J assignments (E-value above 1e-6), missing CDR3, stop codons, out-of-frame junctions, or ambiguous translated residues. A V3J clonotype was defined by an identical inferred V gene, J gene, and CDR3 amino acid sequence. To compute the percentage overlap between repertoires, the number of shared unique clonotypes was divided by the size of the smaller repertoire. Three approaches were used to assess repertoire richness: RTK rarefaction, the Chao1 estimator, and Recon v2.1 estimates of unobserved clonotypes. Generation probabilities for all TCRbeta clonotypes obtained by the gDNA method from several donors were computed using OLGA. TCRdb provides this immuneACCESS table in a form limited to in-frame rearrangements. Some clones are lacking; in checked studies, under half of them reflect an unresolved V gene, and why the rest are absent is not known. V and J calls and clone size are given by that table; D and trimming were obtained from the DNA. The sample yields over a million clones; about 75% were counted once. The leading ten clones occupy approximately 1.5% of the sample.

Donors were healthy HIV-negative adults with no recently reported acute infections or vaccinations. Only Caucasian adults living in Nashville, Tennessee, USA were represented among the donors. Magnetic negative selection was used to enrich CD4+ T cells, after which naive cells were positively selected on CD45RA and the negative fraction became the memory subset. Blood was collected by leukapheresis, and PBMCs were isolated by Ficoll-Histopaque density gradient centrifugation and then cryopreserved in liquid nitrogen vapor phase. Analytical flow cytometry was used to check the purity and quantity of each magnetically sorted T cell population. Genomic DNA was isolated from each sorted fraction and quantified by UV absorbance on a Nanodrop 2000c. The germline ends are 13 bases apart after V is trimmed by 1 base and J by 4 bases. Inclusive of the bounding cysteine and phenylalanine, the CDR3 is 14 residues long. Just the 42-base CDR3 DNA is kept, in frame starting at base 1. CDR1 SQVTM and CDR2 ANQGSEA were looked up in the germline V gene.

The data were taken from a study of shared clonotypes between healthy human individuals (dated by TCRdb to the early 2020s). Background on the whole study: The cohort included three men and two women between 18 and 49 years of age. Per donor, three plates each were used for CD4 naive and CD4 memory, two for CD8 naive, and one for CD8 memory. To estimate repertoire size and how much clonotype sharing occurs between individuals, the study deeply sequenced the blood TCR repertoires of several healthy adults. To increase sequencing depth and limit assay-specific biases, different laboratories used diverse techniques to prepare libraries and sequence TCR repertoires. Each donor's leukapheresis produced roughly between roughly 0.85 and 9.5 billion PBMCs.

Findings and caveats that apply to the study as a whole: Sampling was limited to blood, and TCR repertoires in tissue likely differ from TCR repertoires in blood. Naive subsets generally had larger estimated clonotype richness than memory subsets did. Pairwise subsampling indicated that sequencing depth was expected to affect the degree of clonotype sharing among donors. Because the study included a small number of donors, the genetic and exposure-history diversity represented was limited. Sharing across a handful of donors was observed for 4.5% to 6.5% of naive CD4, 3% to 4% of naive CD8, 2% to 2.5% of memory CD4, and roughly 0.4% of memory CD8 clonotypes. Incomplete sequencing was indicated by rarefaction of sorted-subset datasets, despite the large sequencing depth. Clonotypes shared by all four sorted-subset donors showed higher generation probabilities than non-shared clonotypes.

This clonotype originated in a man younger than 30 in good health. Sequencing was done on a sample of memory CD4+ T cells sorted from blood. This specimen's cell subset or site label, interpreted: CD45RA-negative fraction. The chain is encoded by TRBV29-1 joined to TRBJ1-2; no D gene is confidently identified. CDR3 loop: CSVEGTVEGYGYTF. The nucleotide sequence reads TGCAGCGTTGAAGGCACAGTAGAAGGCTATGGCTACACCTTC. Supplemented by the reference TRBV29-1 and TRBJ1-2 proteins around the CDR3, the complete variable domain is SAVISQKPSRDICQRGTSLTIQCQVDSQVTMMFWYRQQPGQSLTLIATANQGSEATYESGFVIDKFPISRPNLTFSTLTVSNMSPEDSSIYLCSVEGTVEGYGYTFGSGTRLTVV.